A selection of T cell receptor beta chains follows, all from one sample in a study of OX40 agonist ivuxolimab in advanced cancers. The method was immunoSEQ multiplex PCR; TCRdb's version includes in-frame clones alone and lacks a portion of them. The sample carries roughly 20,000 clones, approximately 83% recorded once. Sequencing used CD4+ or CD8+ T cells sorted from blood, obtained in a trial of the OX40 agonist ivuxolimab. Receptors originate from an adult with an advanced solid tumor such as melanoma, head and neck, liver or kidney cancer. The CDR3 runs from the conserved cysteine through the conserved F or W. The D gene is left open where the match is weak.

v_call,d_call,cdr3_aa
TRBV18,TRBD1,CASSPDAAGQANYGYTF
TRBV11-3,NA,CASSLADHYGYTF
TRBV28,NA,CASEGYTSTDTQYF
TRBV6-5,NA,CASSYRDSGANVLTF
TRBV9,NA,CASSVAAQPGQETQYF
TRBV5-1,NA,CASSLVLNEQFF
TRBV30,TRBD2,CAWNLAGTYEQYF
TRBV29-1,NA,CSVGGDSGANVLTF
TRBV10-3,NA,CAISESRGGYEQFF
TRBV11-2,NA,CASSLGGGSEAFF
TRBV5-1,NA,CASSLEPHASYNEQFF
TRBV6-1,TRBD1,CASSTRQGAYYGYTF
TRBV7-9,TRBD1,CASSLQGNGNEQFF
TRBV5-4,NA,CASSGTRNIQYF
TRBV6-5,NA,CASRSTREKLFF
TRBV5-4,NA,CASSLKGIQPQHF
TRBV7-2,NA,CASSLMAVLDEQYF
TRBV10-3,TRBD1,CAISGQGARTEAFF
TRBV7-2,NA,CASSLGDRPYEQYF
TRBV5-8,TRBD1,CASSKTGGEQYF
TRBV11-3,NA,CASKGNQWDTEAFF
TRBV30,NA,CAWTPFAGLYNEQFF
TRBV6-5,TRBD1,CASSYIGTDNYGYTF
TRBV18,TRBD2,CASSPGTSPRTQYF
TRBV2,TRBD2,CASSEVASGKLLAKNIQYF
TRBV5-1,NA,CASSLEQLNYEQYF
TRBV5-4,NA,CASSSMARNQETQYF
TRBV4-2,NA,CASSQDFSSYEQYF
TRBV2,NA,CASSAGPATPSF
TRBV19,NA,CASSISTTGNTIYF
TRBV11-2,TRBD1,CASSLDRDRGDTEAFF
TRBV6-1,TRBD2,CASSLREGRKTQYF
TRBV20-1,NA,CSAEVTYEQYF
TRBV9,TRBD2,CASSKTSLWASGRNEQFF
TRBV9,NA,CASSVDSHGTEAFF
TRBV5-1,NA,CASSLAGGSNTEAFF
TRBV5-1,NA,CASSLPGGTGELFF
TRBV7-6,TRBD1,CASRLLLTGGSYSNQPQHF
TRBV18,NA,CASSPISGEQYF
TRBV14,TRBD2,CASSQDYRTSGTDTQYF
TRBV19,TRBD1,CASSIRAQGGYEQYF
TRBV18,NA,CASSPRQGIDTEAFF
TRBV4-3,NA,CASSQDFIGGRAHSYGYTF
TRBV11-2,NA,CASSSPGLPVSYEQYF
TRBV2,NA,CASSSRGTGELFF
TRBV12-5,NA,CASGLGDSGSVTQYF
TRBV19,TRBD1,CASSIGTGEWGETQYF
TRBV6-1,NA,CASSERPGVSPLHF
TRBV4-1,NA,CASSQGGPQGSWASKQYF
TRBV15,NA,CATSRELTGAAGSSYNEQFF
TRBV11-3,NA,CASSLPLAGGEQFF
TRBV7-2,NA,CASSSRTVPYEQYF
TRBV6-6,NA,CASTLEVGGEAFF
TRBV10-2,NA,CASSESDVGSDEQYF
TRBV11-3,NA,CASSLGAALETQYF
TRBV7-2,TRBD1,CASSLVPQGGRETQYF
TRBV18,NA,CASSFGTPGIEQYF
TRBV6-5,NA,CASTPGTQNSPLHF